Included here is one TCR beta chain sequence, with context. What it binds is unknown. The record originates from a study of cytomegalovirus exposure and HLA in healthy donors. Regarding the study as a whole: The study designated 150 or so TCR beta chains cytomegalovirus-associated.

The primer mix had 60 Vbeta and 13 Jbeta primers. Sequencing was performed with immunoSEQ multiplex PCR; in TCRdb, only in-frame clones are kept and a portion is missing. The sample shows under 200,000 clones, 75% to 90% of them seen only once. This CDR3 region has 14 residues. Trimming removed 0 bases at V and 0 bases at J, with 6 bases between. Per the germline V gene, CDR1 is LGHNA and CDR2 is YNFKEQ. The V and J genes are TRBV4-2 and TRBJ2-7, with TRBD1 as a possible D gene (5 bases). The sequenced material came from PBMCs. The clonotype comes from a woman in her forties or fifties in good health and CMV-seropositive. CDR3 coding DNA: TGTGCCAGCAGCCAAGAAGACAGCTCCTACGAGCAGTACTTC. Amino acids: CASSQEDSSYEQYF.